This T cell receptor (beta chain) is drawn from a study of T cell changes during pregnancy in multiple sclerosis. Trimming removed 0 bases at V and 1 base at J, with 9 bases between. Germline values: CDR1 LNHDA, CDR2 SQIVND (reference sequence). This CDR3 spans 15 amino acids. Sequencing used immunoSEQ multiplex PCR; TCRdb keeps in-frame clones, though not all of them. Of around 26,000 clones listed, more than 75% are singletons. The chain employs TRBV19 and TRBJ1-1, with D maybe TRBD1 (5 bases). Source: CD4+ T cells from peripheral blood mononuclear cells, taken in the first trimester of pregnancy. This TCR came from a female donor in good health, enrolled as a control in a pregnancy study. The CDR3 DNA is TGTGCCAGTAGTATAGATCAGGGAGGGAACACTGAAGCTTTCTTT. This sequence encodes CASSIDQGGNTEAFF.